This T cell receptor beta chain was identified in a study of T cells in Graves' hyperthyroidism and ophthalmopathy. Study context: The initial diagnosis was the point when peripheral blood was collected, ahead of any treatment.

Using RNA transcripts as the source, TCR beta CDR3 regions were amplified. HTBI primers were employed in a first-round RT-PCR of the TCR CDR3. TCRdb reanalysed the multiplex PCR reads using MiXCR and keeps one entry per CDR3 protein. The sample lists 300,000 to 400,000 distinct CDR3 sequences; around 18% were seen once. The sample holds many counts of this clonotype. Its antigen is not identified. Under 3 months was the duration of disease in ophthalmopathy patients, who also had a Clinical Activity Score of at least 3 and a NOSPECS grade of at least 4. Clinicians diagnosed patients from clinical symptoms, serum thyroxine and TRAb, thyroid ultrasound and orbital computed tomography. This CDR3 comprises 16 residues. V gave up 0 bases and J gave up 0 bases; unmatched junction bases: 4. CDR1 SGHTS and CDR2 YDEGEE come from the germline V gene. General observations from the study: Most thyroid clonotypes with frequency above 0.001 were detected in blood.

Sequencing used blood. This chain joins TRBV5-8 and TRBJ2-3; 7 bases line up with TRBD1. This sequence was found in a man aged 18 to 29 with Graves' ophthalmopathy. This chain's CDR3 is CASSLARDSSTDTQYF. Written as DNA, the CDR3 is TGTGCCAGCAGCTTGGCCCGGGACAGTAGCACAGATACGCAGTATTTT.